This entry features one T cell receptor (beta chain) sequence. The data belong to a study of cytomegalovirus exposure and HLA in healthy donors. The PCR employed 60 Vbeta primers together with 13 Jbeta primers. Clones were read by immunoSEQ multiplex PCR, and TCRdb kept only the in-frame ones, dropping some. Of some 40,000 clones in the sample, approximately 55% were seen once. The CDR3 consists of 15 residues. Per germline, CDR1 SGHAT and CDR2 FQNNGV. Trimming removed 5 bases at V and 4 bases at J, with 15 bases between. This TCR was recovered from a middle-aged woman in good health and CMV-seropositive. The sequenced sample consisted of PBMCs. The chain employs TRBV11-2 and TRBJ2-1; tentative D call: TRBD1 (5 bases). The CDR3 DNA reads TGTGCCAGCAGCCCACAGGTCGGGCAATACAATGAGCAGTTCTTC. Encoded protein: CASSPQVGQYNEQFF.